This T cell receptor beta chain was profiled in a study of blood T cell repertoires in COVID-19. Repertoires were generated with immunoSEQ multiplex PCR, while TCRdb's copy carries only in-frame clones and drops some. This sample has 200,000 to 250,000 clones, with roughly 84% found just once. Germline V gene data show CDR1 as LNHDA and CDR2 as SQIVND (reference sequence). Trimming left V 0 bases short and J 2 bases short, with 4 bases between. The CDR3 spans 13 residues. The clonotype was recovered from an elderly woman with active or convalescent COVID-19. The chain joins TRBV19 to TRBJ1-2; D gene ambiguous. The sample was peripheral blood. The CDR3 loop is CASSIDRNYGYTF. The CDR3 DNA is TGTGCCAGTAGTATAGATAGAAACTATGGCTACACCTTC.